A selection of T cell receptor beta chains follows, all from one sample in a study of T cell responses to AZD1222 COVID-19 vaccine. Produced via immunoSEQ multiplex PCR; TCRdb's table is partial and in-frame only. The table shows over 130,000 clones, with more than 85% occurring only once. Source: peripheral blood, taken on day 0 of AZD1222 vaccination. Receptors were obtained from an adult in good health. Each CDR3 is given with its conserved first and last residue. D genes are given only for firm matches. Expanded clones get a size class; other rows say once, few or many, or leave the size out.

cdr3_aa: CASAGSGGYSPLHF
cdr3_nt: TGTGCCAGCGCGGGGTCGGGGGGCTATTCACCCCTCCACTTT
v_call: TRBV25-1
d_call: -
clone_size: -
j_call: TRBJ1-6

cdr3_aa: CASSYAGINYGYTF
cdr3_nt: TGTGCCAGCAGTTATGCGGGTATTAACTATGGCTACACCTTC
v_call: TRBV6-5
d_call: -
clone_size: -
j_call: TRBJ1-2

cdr3_aa: CASSHGTVGYTF
cdr3_nt: TGCGCCAGCAGCCACGGGACTGTGGGCTACACCTTC
v_call: TRBV4-1
d_call: -
clone_size: -
j_call: TRBJ1-2

cdr3_aa: CASSPGLAGKSSYNEQFF
cdr3_nt: TGTGCCAGCAGCCCCGGACTAGCGGGAAAGAGCTCCTACAATGAGCAGTTCTTC
v_call: TRBV9
d_call: TRBD2
clone_size: once
j_call: TRBJ2-1

cdr3_aa: CASSFGIGYGYTF
cdr3_nt: TGTGCCAGCAGCTTCGGCATTGGCTATGGCTACACCTTC
v_call: TRBV7-9
d_call: -
clone_size: once
j_call: TRBJ1-2

cdr3_aa: CASSVGRTRLNYGYTF
cdr3_nt: TGTGCCAGCAGTGTAGGGCGGACCAGACTTAACTATGGCTACACCTTC
v_call: TRBV6-1
d_call: -
clone_size: -
j_call: TRBJ1-2

cdr3_aa: CASSLGQGNEKLFF
cdr3_nt: TGTGCCAGCAGCTTGGGGCAGGGTAATGAAAAACTGTTTTTT
v_call: TRBV7-9
d_call: -
clone_size: -
j_call: TRBJ1-4

cdr3_aa: CAWSNEGRNIQYF
cdr3_nt: TGTGCCTGGAGTAACGAGGGTCGGAACATTCAGTACTTC
v_call: TRBV30
d_call: -
clone_size: -
j_call: TRBJ2-4

cdr3_aa: CASSYSMWGTVYGYTF
cdr3_nt: TGTGCCAGCAGTTACTCGATGTGGGGGACGGTCTATGGCTACACCTTC
v_call: TRBV6-5
d_call: -
clone_size: -
j_call: TRBJ1-2

cdr3_aa: CATSRDVHYEQYF
cdr3_nt: TGTGCCACCAGCAGAGATGTGCATTACGAGCAGTACTTC
v_call: TRBV15
d_call: -
clone_size: -
j_call: TRBJ2-7

cdr3_aa: CASSLNYDTWEQYF
cdr3_nt: TGTGCCAGCAGCTTGAACTACGATACGTGGGAGCAGTACTTC
v_call: TRBV11-2
d_call: -
clone_size: -
j_call: TRBJ2-7

cdr3_aa: CASSLEGDTSTDTQYF
cdr3_nt: TGTGCCAGCAGCTTGGAGGGGGATACTAGCACAGATACGCAGTATTTT
v_call: TRBV5-5
d_call: -
clone_size: -
j_call: TRBJ2-3

cdr3_aa: CASSLELAAVSATDTQYF
cdr3_nt: TGTGCCAGCTCACTCGAACTAGCGGCTGTATCTGCCACAGATACGCAGTATTTT
v_call: TRBV18
d_call: TRBD2
clone_size: -
j_call: TRBJ2-3

cdr3_aa: CASSESRVSGRYEQYF
cdr3_nt: TGTGCCAGCAGTGAATCGAGGGTTAGCGGGAGGTACGAGCAGTACTTC
v_call: TRBV6-1
d_call: TRBD2
clone_size: -
j_call: TRBJ2-7

cdr3_aa: CASTLGAGESEQYF
cdr3_nt: TGTGCCAGCACCCTGGGGGCGGGAGAAAGCGAGCAGTACTTC
v_call: TRBV9
d_call: -
clone_size: -
j_call: TRBJ2-7

cdr3_aa: CASRWLSGSPRELFF
cdr3_nt: TGTGCCAGCAGATGGCTGAGCGGAAGTCCTAGGGAGCTGTTTTTT
v_call: TRBV21-1
d_call: -
clone_size: -
j_call: TRBJ2-2

cdr3_aa: CASSSLAGDQETQYF
cdr3_nt: TGCGCCAGCAGCTCACTAGCGGGGGACCAAGAGACCCAGTACTTC
v_call: TRBV5-1
d_call: TRBD2
clone_size: -
j_call: TRBJ2-5

cdr3_aa: CASSLSGTGGFETQYF
cdr3_nt: TGCGCCAGCAGCTTATCCGGGACAGGGGGCTTCGAGACCCAGTACTTC
v_call: TRBV5-1
d_call: TRBD1
clone_size: -
j_call: TRBJ2-5

cdr3_aa: CATSRGQGRFGETQYF
cdr3_nt: TGTGCCACCAGCAGAGGTCAGGGGCGATTTGGAGAGACCCAGTACTTC
v_call: TRBV15
d_call: -
clone_size: -
j_call: TRBJ2-5

cdr3_aa: CASSHRLGLHF
cdr3_nt: TGTGCCAGCAGCCATCGGTTGGGCTTGCATTTT
v_call: TRBV28
d_call: -
clone_size: -
j_call: TRBJ1-5

cdr3_aa: CASSLVQTSGGRWETQYF
cdr3_nt: TGTGCCAGCAGCTTAGTCCAGACTAGCGGGGGCCGGTGGGAGACCCAGTACTTC
v_call: TRBV11-2
d_call: TRBD2
clone_size: -
j_call: TRBJ2-5

cdr3_aa: CASSLLDRAYNSPLHF
cdr3_nt: TGCGCCAGCAGCCTCCTCGACAGGGCCTATAATTCACCCCTCCACTTT
v_call: TRBV4-1
d_call: TRBD1
clone_size: -
j_call: TRBJ1-6

cdr3_aa: CASSFQGLSSGNTIYF
cdr3_nt: TGTGCCAGCAGTTTTCAGGGGTTGAGTTCTGGAAACACCATATATTTT
v_call: TRBV27
d_call: -
clone_size: -
j_call: TRBJ1-3

cdr3_aa: CASSVDRDYEQYF
cdr3_nt: TGTGCCAGTAGTGTGGACAGGGACTACGAGCAGTACTTC
v_call: TRBV19
d_call: TRBD1
clone_size: few
j_call: TRBJ2-7

cdr3_aa: CASSATGWGQPQHF
cdr3_nt: TGTGCCAGCAGCGCCACAGGGTGGGGTCAGCCCCAGCATTTT
v_call: TRBV5-5
d_call: -
clone_size: -
j_call: TRBJ1-5

cdr3_aa: CASSPPTSVSSEQYF
cdr3_nt: TGTGCCAGCAGCCCCCCGACTAGCGTATCCTCCGAGCAGTACTTC
v_call: TRBV3-1/TRBV3-2
d_call: TRBD2
clone_size: -
j_call: TRBJ2-7

cdr3_aa: CASTPAGAGYGYTF
cdr3_nt: TGTGCCAGTACCCCTGCGGGCGCCGGCTATGGCTACACCTTC
v_call: TRBV19
d_call: -
clone_size: -
j_call: TRBJ1-2

cdr3_aa: CASSITGKGTGGYTF
cdr3_nt: TGTGCCAGCAGCATCACTGGGAAGGGAACGGGTGGCTACACCTTC
v_call: TRBV7-2
d_call: -
clone_size: -
j_call: TRBJ1-2

cdr3_aa: CGEQGATMYF
cdr3_nt: TGTGGAGAACAGGGGGCTACTATGTACTTC
v_call: TRBV6-5
d_call: TRBD1
clone_size: -
j_call: TRBJ2-7

cdr3_aa: CASSDVSYSPLHF
cdr3_nt: TGTGCCAGCAGTGACGTCAGCTATTCACCCCTCCACTTT
v_call: TRBV6-1
d_call: -
clone_size: -
j_call: TRBJ1-6

cdr3_aa: CASSRRIAGQYNEQFF
cdr3_nt: TGTGCCAGCAGCCGAAGGATAGCGGGTCAGTACAATGAGCAGTTCTTC
v_call: TRBV14
d_call: TRBD2
clone_size: -
j_call: TRBJ2-1

cdr3_aa: CASSPQQGAHYGYTF
cdr3_nt: TGTGCCAGCAGCCCCCAGCAGGGGGCCCACTATGGCTACACCTTC
v_call: TRBV9
d_call: TRBD1
clone_size: -
j_call: TRBJ1-2

cdr3_aa: CASRVGDGYTF
cdr3_nt: TGTGCCAGCAGAGTAGGGGATGGCTACACCTTC
v_call: TRBV12-3/TRBV12-4
d_call: -
clone_size: -
j_call: TRBJ1-2

cdr3_aa: CASGQELFNEQFF
cdr3_nt: TGTGCCAGCGGGCAGGAGCTATTCAATGAGCAGTTCTTC
v_call: TRBV3-1/TRBV3-2
d_call: -
clone_size: -
j_call: TRBJ2-1

cdr3_aa: CASSEEEGAEAFF
cdr3_nt: TGTGCCAGCAGCGAGGAAGAGGGAGCTGAAGCTTTCTTT
v_call: TRBV7-9
d_call: -
clone_size: -
j_call: TRBJ1-1

cdr3_aa: CASSFLPGTGWETQYF
cdr3_nt: TGTGCCAGCAGTTTCCTTCCCGGGACAGGGTGGGAGACCCAGTACTTC
v_call: TRBV6-5
d_call: TRBD1
clone_size: -
j_call: TRBJ2-5

cdr3_aa: CASSWGRTGLSGNTIYF
cdr3_nt: TGTGCCAGCAGCTGGGGACGGACAGGTCTCTCTGGAAACACCATATATTTT
v_call: TRBV5-5
d_call: TRBD1
clone_size: once
j_call: TRBJ1-3

cdr3_aa: CASSPYTGTSPFF
cdr3_nt: TGTGCCAGCAGCCCTTACACCGGGACTAGCCCGTTCTTC
v_call: TRBV9
d_call: TRBD2
clone_size: -
j_call: TRBJ2-1

cdr3_aa: CASSLTGHSYEQYF
cdr3_nt: TGTGCCAGCAGCTTAACAGGGCACTCCTACGAGCAGTACTTC
v_call: TRBV7-6
d_call: -
clone_size: -
j_call: TRBJ2-7

cdr3_aa: CASSPGATEAFF
cdr3_nt: TGTGCCAGTAGTCCAGGGGCCACTGAAGCTTTCTTT
v_call: TRBV19
d_call: -
clone_size: -
j_call: TRBJ1-1

cdr3_aa: CASSSPGELFF
cdr3_nt: TGTGCCAGCAGTTCCCCCGGGGAGCTGTTTTTT
v_call: TRBV12-3/TRBV12-4
d_call: -
clone_size: -
j_call: TRBJ2-2

cdr3_aa: CASSAQGNTGELFF
cdr3_nt: TGTGCCAGCAGCGCGCAAGGGAACACCGGGGAGCTGTTTTTT
v_call: TRBV7-2
d_call: -
clone_size: -
j_call: TRBJ2-2

cdr3_aa: CAWIFYEKLFF
cdr3_nt: TGTGCCTGGATCTTTTATGAAAAACTGTTTTTT
v_call: TRBV30
d_call: -
clone_size: -
j_call: TRBJ1-4

cdr3_aa: CASSFQQQETQYF
cdr3_nt: TGTGCCAGCAGTTTTCAACAGCAAGAGACCCAGTACTTC
v_call: TRBV12-3/TRBV12-4
d_call: -
clone_size: -
j_call: TRBJ2-5

cdr3_aa: CSASGGLAGGRAKNEQFF
cdr3_nt: TGCAGTGCTAGTGGGGGACTAGCGGGAGGAAGGGCTAAGAATGAGCAGTTCTTC
v_call: TRBV20-1
d_call: TRBD2
clone_size: -
j_call: TRBJ2-1

cdr3_aa: CSVREGSGRGNTEAFF
cdr3_nt: TGCAGCGTGAGGGAGGGAAGTGGCAGGGGAAACACTGAAGCTTTCTTT
v_call: TRBV29-1
d_call: -
clone_size: -
j_call: TRBJ1-1

cdr3_aa: CASSDSGTPGTDTQYF
cdr3_nt: TGCGCCAGCAGTGATTCGGGGACCCCTGGCACAGATACGCAGTATTTT
v_call: TRBV10-1
d_call: -
clone_size: -
j_call: TRBJ2-3

cdr3_aa: CASSDFVGLAGAKETQYF
cdr3_nt: TGTGCCAGCAGTGACTTTGTGGGACTAGCGGGAGCAAAAGAGACCCAGTACTTC
v_call: TRBV6-4
d_call: TRBD2
clone_size: -
j_call: TRBJ2-5

cdr3_aa: CASRISTEAFF
cdr3_nt: TGTGCTAGTAGAATAAGCACTGAAGCTTTCTTT
v_call: TRBV12-5
d_call: -
clone_size: -
j_call: TRBJ1-1

cdr3_aa: CASTPDATKGSPLHF
cdr3_nt: TGTGCCAGTACCCCGGACGCAACGAAGGGTTCACCCCTCCACTTT
v_call: TRBV19
d_call: -
clone_size: -
j_call: TRBJ1-6

cdr3_aa: CASSPIPGTGDRTEAFF
cdr3_nt: TGTGCCAGCAGCCCCATCCCCGGGACAGGGGATCGCACTGAAGCTTTCTTT
v_call: TRBV28
d_call: TRBD1
clone_size: -
j_call: TRBJ1-1

cdr3_aa: CASARVVQTGELFF
cdr3_nt: TGTGCCAGCGCCCGGGTTGTTCAAACCGGGGAGCTGTTTTTT
v_call: TRBV27
d_call: -
clone_size: -
j_call: TRBJ2-2

cdr3_aa: CASSLVPGTRYEQYF
cdr3_nt: TGTGCCAGCAGCTTAGTCCCGGGGACCCGGTACGAGCAGTACTTC
v_call: TRBV11-2
d_call: -
clone_size: -
j_call: TRBJ2-7

cdr3_aa: CASSKDLYNTDTQYF
cdr3_nt: TGTGCCAGCAGCAAAGACCTGTATAACACAGATACGCAGTATTTT
v_call: TRBV5-4
d_call: -
clone_size: -
j_call: TRBJ2-3

cdr3_aa: CASSEGGNQPQHF
cdr3_nt: TGTGCCAGCAGTGAAGGTGGCAATCAGCCCCAGCATTTT
v_call: TRBV6-1
d_call: -
clone_size: -
j_call: TRBJ1-5

cdr3_aa: CASRLQGADYEQYF
cdr3_nt: TGTGCCAGCAGGTTACAGGGGGCTGACTACGAGCAGTACTTC
v_call: TRBV27
d_call: TRBD1
clone_size: -
j_call: TRBJ2-7

cdr3_aa: CASSTGNTDTQYF
cdr3_nt: TGTGCCTCCTCGACGGGCAACACAGATACGCAGTATTTT
v_call: TRBV30
d_call: -
clone_size: -
j_call: TRBJ2-3

cdr3_aa: CAIGQYRNTEAFF
cdr3_nt: TGTGCCATAGGACAGTACAGGAACACTGAAGCTTTCTTT
v_call: TRBV6-5
d_call: -
clone_size: few
j_call: TRBJ1-1

cdr3_aa: CASSEEGRLIRGYTF
cdr3_nt: TGTGCCAGCAGTGAGGAGGGACGTTTAATTAGGGGCTACACCTTC
v_call: TRBV6-1
d_call: -
clone_size: -
j_call: TRBJ1-2